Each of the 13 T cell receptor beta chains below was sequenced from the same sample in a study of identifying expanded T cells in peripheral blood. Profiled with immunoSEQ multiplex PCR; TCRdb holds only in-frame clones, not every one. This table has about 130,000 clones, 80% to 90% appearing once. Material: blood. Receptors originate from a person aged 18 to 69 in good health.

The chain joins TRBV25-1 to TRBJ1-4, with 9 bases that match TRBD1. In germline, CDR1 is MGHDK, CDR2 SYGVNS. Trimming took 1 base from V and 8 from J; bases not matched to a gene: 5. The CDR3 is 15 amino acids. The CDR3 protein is CASSESGQGDEKLFF. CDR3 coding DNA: TGTGCCAGCAGTGAATCGGGACAGGGAGACGAAAAACTGTTTTTT. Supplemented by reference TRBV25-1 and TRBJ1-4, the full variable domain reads EADIYQTPRYLVIGTGKKITLECSQTMGHDKMYWYQQDPGMELHLIHYSYGVNSTEKGDLSSESTVSRIRTEHFPLTLESARPSHTSQYLCASSESGQGDEKLFFGSGTQLSVL.

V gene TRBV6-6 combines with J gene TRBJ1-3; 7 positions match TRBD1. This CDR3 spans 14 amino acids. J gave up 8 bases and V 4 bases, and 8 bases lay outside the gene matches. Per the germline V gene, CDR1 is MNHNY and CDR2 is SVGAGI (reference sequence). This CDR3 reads CASSSLDRAHTIYF. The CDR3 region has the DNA TGTGCCAGCAGTTCGCTCGACAGGGCCCACACCATATATTTT.

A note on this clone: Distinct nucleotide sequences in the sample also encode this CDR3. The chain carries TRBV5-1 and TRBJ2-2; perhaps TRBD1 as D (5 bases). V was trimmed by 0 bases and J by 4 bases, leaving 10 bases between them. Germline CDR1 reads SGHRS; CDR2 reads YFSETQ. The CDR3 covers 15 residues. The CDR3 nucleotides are TGCGCCAGCAGCTTGGTAGGGGTAGTCACCGGGGAGCTGTTTTTT. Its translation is CASSLVGVVTGELFF.

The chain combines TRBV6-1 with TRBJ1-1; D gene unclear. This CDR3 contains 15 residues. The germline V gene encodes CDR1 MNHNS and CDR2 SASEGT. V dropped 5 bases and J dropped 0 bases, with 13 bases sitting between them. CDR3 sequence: CASSSPHGLNTEAFF. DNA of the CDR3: TGTGCCAGCAGTTCTCCACACGGATTGAACACTGAAGCTTTCTTT.

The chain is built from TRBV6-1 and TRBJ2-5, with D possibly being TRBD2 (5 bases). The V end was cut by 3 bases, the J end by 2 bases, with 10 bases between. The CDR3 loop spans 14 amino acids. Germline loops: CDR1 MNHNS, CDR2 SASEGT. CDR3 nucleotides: TGTGCCAGCAGTGATTATAGCGCTCAAGAGACCCAGTACTTC. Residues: CASSDYSAQETQYF.

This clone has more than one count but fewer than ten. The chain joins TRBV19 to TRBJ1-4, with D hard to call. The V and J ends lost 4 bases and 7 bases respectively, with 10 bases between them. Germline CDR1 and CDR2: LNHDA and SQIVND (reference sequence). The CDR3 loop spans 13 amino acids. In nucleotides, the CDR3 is TGTGCCAGTAGTACCAGCGCGGGTGAAAAACTGTTTTTT. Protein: CASSTSAGEKLFF.

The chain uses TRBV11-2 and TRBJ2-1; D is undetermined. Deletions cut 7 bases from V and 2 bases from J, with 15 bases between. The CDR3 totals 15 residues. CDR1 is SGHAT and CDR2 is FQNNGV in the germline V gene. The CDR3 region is CASTRSTDPYNEQFF. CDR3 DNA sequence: TGTGCCAGCACGCGGAGTACCGACCCCTACAATGAGCAGTTCTTC.

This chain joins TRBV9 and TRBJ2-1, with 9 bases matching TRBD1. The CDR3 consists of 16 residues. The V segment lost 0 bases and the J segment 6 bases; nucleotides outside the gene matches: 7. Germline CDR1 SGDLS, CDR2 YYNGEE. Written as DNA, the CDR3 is TGTGCCAGCAGCGTAGGCGTAGGACAGGGGTTCAATGAGCAGTTCTTC. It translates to CASSVGVGQGFNEQFF.

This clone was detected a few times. The CDR3 is CASSLTPDRVLYPLHF. The CDR3 coding sequence is TGTGCCAGCAGCTTAACCCCCGACAGGGTTTTGTATCCCCTCCACTTT. The chain uses TRBV7-3 and TRBJ1-6; 7 nucleotides line up with TRBD1. This CDR3 has 16 residues. Germline CDR1 and CDR2: SGHTA and FQGTGA. The V gene end was trimmed by 0 bases and the J gene end by 13 bases; junction bases not matched to a gene: 12. The full variable domain, rest sourced from reference TRBV7-3 and TRBJ1-6, is GAGVSQTPSNKVTEKGKYVELRCDPISGHTALYWYRQSLGQGPEFLIYFQGTGAADDSGLPNDRFFAVRPEGSVSTLKIQRTERGDSAVYLCASSLTPDRVLYPLHFGNGTRLTVT.

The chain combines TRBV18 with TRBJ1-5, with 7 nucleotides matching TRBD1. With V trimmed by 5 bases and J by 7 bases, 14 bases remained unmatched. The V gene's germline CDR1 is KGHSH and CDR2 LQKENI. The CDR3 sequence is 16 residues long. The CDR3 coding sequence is TGTGCCAGCTCAATCCGGGACAGACCTGATGGCCAGCCCCAGCATTTT. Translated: CASSIRDRPDGQPQHF.

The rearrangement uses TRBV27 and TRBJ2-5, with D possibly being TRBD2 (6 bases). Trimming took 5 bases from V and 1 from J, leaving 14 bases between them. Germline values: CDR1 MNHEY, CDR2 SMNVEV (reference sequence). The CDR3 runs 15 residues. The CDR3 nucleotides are TGTGCCAGCAGTCCCAGACTAGTGGGCCAAGAGACCCAGTACTTC. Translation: CASSPRLVGQETQYF.

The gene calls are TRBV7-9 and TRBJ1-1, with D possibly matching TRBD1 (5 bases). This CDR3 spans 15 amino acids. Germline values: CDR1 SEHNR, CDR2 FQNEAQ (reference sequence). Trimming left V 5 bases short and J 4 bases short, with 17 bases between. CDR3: CASSPLGEGTTEAFF. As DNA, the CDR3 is TGTGCCAGCAGCCCACTAGGGGAAGGGACCACTGAAGCTTTCTTT.

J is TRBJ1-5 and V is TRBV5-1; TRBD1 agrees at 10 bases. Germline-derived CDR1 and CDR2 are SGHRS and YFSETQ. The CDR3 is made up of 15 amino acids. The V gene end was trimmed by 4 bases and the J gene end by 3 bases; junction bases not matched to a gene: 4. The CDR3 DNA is TGCGCCAGCAGCGAGGGACAGGGGATCAATCAGCCCCAGCATTTT. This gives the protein CASSEGQGINQPQHF. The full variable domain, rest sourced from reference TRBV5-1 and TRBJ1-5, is KAGVTQTPRYLIKTRGQQVTLSCSPISGHRSVSWYQQTPGQGLQFLFEYFSETQRNKGNFPGRFSGRQFSNSRSEMNVSTLELGDSALYLCASSEGQGINQPQHFGDGTRLSIL.